This T cell receptor (beta chain) was sequenced during a study of blood T cell repertoires in COVID-19. Germline loops: CDR1 MDHEN, CDR2 SYDVKM. The CDR3 length is 15 residues. J lost 6 bases, V lost 5 bases, and 7 bases had no gene match. Method: immunoSEQ multiplex PCR; TCRdb's copy keeps in-frame clones and lacks some. The sample includes about 92,000 clones, about 71% of them seen just once. The sequence was collected from a woman aged 60 to 75 in a cohort sampled during active or convalescent COVID-19. This chain links TRBV28 with TRBJ1-5; 10 nucleotides agree with TRBD1. The specimen sequenced was peripheral blood. CDR3: CASSKPDRGFQPQHF. CDR3 bases: TGTGCCAGCAGTAAACCGGACAGGGGGTTTCAGCCCCAGCATTTT.